These 25 T cell receptor beta chains originate from one sample sequenced in a study of low-dose radiotherapy and immunotherapy resistance in tumors. Indicated time point: before trial treatment. With a constant-region primer and a V-primer adapter, TCRs were subjected to roughly 20 PCR cycles of amplification. From the reads, TCRdb called clonotypes with MiXCR, one entry per CDR3 protein. The sample consists of about 46,000 distinct CDR3 sequences, 10% to 15% of them appearing once. Sequencing was performed on PBMCs, taken before treatment. The source of these receptors is a female donor with ovarian cancer.

This clonotype has at least ten counts. V is TRBV5-1 and J is TRBJ2-5; possibly TRBD1 for D (5 bases). V lost 5 bases, J lost 5 bases, and 19 bases lay in between. Germline CDR1 SGHRS, CDR2 YFSETQ. The CDR3 covers 15 residues. CDR3 in DNA: TGCGCCAGCAGTTATGGGGCAGGGCTGAGCGAGACCCAGTACTTC. As protein: CASSYGAGLSETQYF. The variable domain in full, with the rest retrieved from reference TRBV5-1 and TRBJ2-5, is KAGVTQTPRYLIKTRGQQVTLSCSPISGHRSVSWYQQTPGQGLQFLFEYFSETQRNKGNFPGRFSGRQFSNSRSEMNVSTLELGDSALYLCASSYGAGLSETQYFGPGTRLLVL.

This clonotype was counted between two and nine times. The V call is TRBV5-1, the J call TRBJ1-4, with 7 bases identical to TRBD1. CDR3 length: 14 amino acids. The germline V gene encodes CDR1 SGHRS and CDR2 YFSETQ. J was trimmed by 5 bases and V by 4 bases; bases with no gene match: 5. This CDR3 reads CASSAGTENEKLFF. For the CDR3, the DNA is TGCGCCAGCAGCGCCGGGACAGAAAATGAAAAACTGTTTTTT.

This clonotype has at least ten counts. The V and J genes are TRBV2 and TRBJ1-2; TRBD1 might be the D (5 bases). V lost 3 bases, J lost 6 bases, and 11 bases lay in between. CDR1 is SNHLY, CDR2 FYNNEI, per germline. The CDR3 length is 13 residues. The CDR3 DNA is TGTGCCAGCAGTGAGCAGGGAGCCCATGGCTACACCTTC. Amino acid sequence: CASSEQGAHGYTF.

In regard to this clonotype: This probably arose from a read error, given a far larger clone one base away. The chain links TRBV2 to TRBJ2-7; D may match TRBD1 or TRBD2 (6 bases each). V dropped 1 base and J dropped 7 bases, with 20 bases sitting between them. CDR1 and CDR2 (germline): SNHLY, FYNNEI. This CDR3 is 16 amino acids long. The CDR3, as DNA: TGTGCCAGCAGTGAAGGAGGGGGGACTTTTTACAATGAGCAGTACTTC. Encoded protein: CASSEGGGTFYNEQYF.

As DNA, the CDR3 is TGCAGCGTTAGGACAGGGGCTAACTATGGCTACACCTTC. Translation: CSVRTGANYGYTF. J is TRBJ1-2 and V is TRBV20-1; 9 nucleotides line up with TRBD1. Germline V gene sequence: CDR1 DFQATT, CDR2 SNEGSKA (reference sequence). The CDR3 has 13 amino acids.

This clonotype has a count of ten or more. The chain recombines TRBV9 with TRBJ2-6; D remains ambiguous. Germline assignment: CDR1 SGDLS and CDR2 YYNGEE. Trimming took 2 bases from V and 1 from J, leaving 10 bases between them. The CDR3 runs to 16 residues. DNA for the CDR3: TGTGCCAGCAGCGTCCGGTGTGGTTCTGGGGCCAACGTCCTGACTTTC. It specifies CASSVRCGSGANVLTF.

This clonotype was counted many times. The V gene is TRBV5-1, the J gene TRBJ2-2, with 8 bases that match TRBD2. The CDR3 consists of 16 residues. V shed 0 bases, J shed 5 bases, and the junction held 6 bases outside the gene matches. Germline V CDR1 and CDR2: SGHRS, YFSETQ. CDR3 loop: CASSLAEAGETGELFF. For the CDR3, the DNA is TGCGCCAGCAGCTTGGCCGAAGCGGGAGAAACCGGGGAGCTGTTTTTT. Combining the CDR3 with reference TRBV5-1 and TRBJ2-2 gives the whole variable domain KAGVTQTPRYLIKTRGQQVTLSCSPISGHRSVSWYQQTPGQGLQFLFEYFSETQRNKGNFPGRFSGRQFSNSRSEMNVSTLELGDSALYLCASSLAEAGETGELFFGEGSRLTVL.

This clonotype has ten or more counts. This rearrangement joins TRBV2 to TRBJ2-1, with 10 bases lining up with TRBD1. The trim removed 3 bases at V and 9 bases at J, leaving 14 bases unmatched. This CDR3 spans 17 amino acids. CDR1 SNHLY and CDR2 FYNNEI come from the germline V gene. This CDR3 is CASSERGQGTPRGEQFF. CDR3 sequence (DNA): TGTGCCAGCAGTGAGAGGGGACAGGGGACCCCCCGGGGTGAGCAGTTCTTC. The whole variable domain, filled in from reference TRBV2 and TRBJ2-1, reads EPEVTQTPSHQVTQMGQEVILRCVPISNHLYFYWYRQILGQKVEFLVSFYNNEISEKSEIFDDQFSVERPDGSNFTLKIRSTKLEDSAMYFCASSERGQGTPRGEQFFGPGTRLTVL.

V and J are TRBV7-3 and TRBJ1-1, with no clear D. The CDR3 contains 13 residues. Trimming pared 3 bases from V and 1 base from J, leaving 6 bases between. From germline, CDR1 is SGHTA and CDR2 FQGTGA. The CDR3 nucleotides are TGTGCCAGCAGCTTTTACGAGAACACTGAAGCTTTCTTT. This encodes CASSFYENTEAFF. Looking up the rest from reference TRBV7-3 and TRBJ1-1 gives the full variable domain: GAGVSQTPSNKVTEKGKYVELRCDPISGHTALYWYRQSLGQGPEFLIYFQGTGAADDSGLPNDRFFAVRPEGSVSTLKIQRTERGDSAVYLCASSFYENTEAFFGQGTRLTVV.

The genes are TRBV12-3 or TRBV12-4 and TRBJ2-7; 10 bases fit TRBD1. The CDR3 is 16 amino acids. After removal of 4 bases from V and 5 bases from J, the junction contained 11 bases not matched to a gene. The CDR3 nucleotides are TGTGCCAGCAGTTCCCCCGCGGGACAGGGGATCAACGAGCAGTACTTC. It is translated as CASSSPAGQGINEQYF.

This clonotype was detected many times. The chain recombines TRBV7-8 with TRBJ2-7, with D maybe TRBD2 (7 bases). CDR1 is SGHVS, CDR2 FQNEAQ, per germline. Trimming removed 5 bases at V and 1 base at J, with 21 bases between. The CDR3 length is 17 residues. CDR3 in amino acids: CASSQWRGGGYSYEQYF. The DNA for the CDR3 is TGTGCCAGCAGCCAGTGGAGGGGGGGCGGATATTCCTACGAGCAGTACTTC.

This clonotype came up many times. This sequence joins TRBV28 and TRBJ2-3, with 10 positions matching TRBD2. The V gene end was trimmed by 8 bases and the J gene end by 4 bases; junction bases not matched to a gene: 6. This CDR3 spans 14 amino acids. Germline V CDR1 and CDR2: MDHEN, SYDVKM. This chain's CDR3 is CASQTSGPPDTQYF. CDR3 in DNA: TGTGCCAGCCAGACTAGCGGGCCTCCAGATACGCAGTATTTT. The complete variable domain, with remaining parts taken from reference TRBV28 and TRBJ2-3, reads DVKVTQSSRYLVKRTGEKVFLECVQDMDHENMFWYRQDPGLGLRLIYFSYDVKMKEKGDIPEGYSVSREKKERFSLILESASTNQTSMYLCASQTSGPPDTQYFGPGTRLTVL.

Concerning this clonotype itself: This likely came from a read error, as a far larger clone is one base away. The CDR3 does not close with the conserved phenylalanine or tryptophan, likely indicating a read error. The CDR3 loop reads CATSDFGLAAGGQFY. The CDR3 nucleotides are TGTGCCACCAGTGATTTTGGACTAGCGGCCGGAGGGCAGTTCTAC. This chain uses TRBV24-1 with TRBJ2-5, with 10 bases matching TRBD2. The DNA matches TRBJ2-1 better at its end, which makes the J call doubtful. Germline-derived CDR1 and CDR2 are KGHDR and SFDVKD. The CDR3 loop spans 15 amino acids.

The genes are TRBV20-1 and TRBJ1-2; D perhaps matches TRBD1 (6 bases). Trimming left V 5 bases short and J 6 bases short, with 10 bases between. Germline loops: CDR1 DFQATT, CDR2 SNEGSKA (reference sequence). This CDR3 is built from 11 residues. In DNA, the CDR3 is TGCAGTGCTCGGACAGTAGATGGCTACACCTTC. Its translation: CSARTVDGYTF.

This clonotype was seen ten or more times. The rearrangement joins TRBV20-1 to TRBJ2-3, with 10 bases fitting TRBD2. J gave up 1 base and V 5 bases, and 3 bases lay outside the gene matches. Germline CDR1 reads DFQATT; CDR2 reads SNEGSKA (reference sequence). The CDR3 loop spans 14 amino acids. CDR3 protein: CSALLAGGTDTQYF. DNA of the CDR3: TGCAGTGCTCTGCTAGCGGGAGGCACAGATACGCAGTATTTT.

In this sample, this clonotype turned up many times. This rearrangement joins TRBV9 to TRBJ1-2, with TRBD1 as a possible D gene (5 bases). The germline V gene encodes CDR1 SGDLS and CDR2 YYNGEE. Trimming pared 1 base from V and 6 bases from J, leaving 16 bases between. The CDR3 is 15 residues long. The CDR3 reads CASSVSPQGGDGYTF. The CDR3 DNA sequence: TGTGCCAGCAGCGTATCTCCCCAGGGAGGAGATGGCTACACCTTC.

This clonotype was recorded many times. The chain is built from TRBV3-1 and TRBJ2-7; D possibly corresponds to TRBD2 (5 bases). The CDR3 covers 13 residues. V lost 3 bases and J 6 bases, leaving 12 bases between the germline ends. Germline values: CDR1 LGHDT, CDR2 YNNKEL (reference sequence). CDR3 loop: CASSHGEKGEQYF. CDR3 nucleotide sequence: TGTGCCAGCAGCCATGGGGAGAAAGGCGAGCAGTACTTC.

This clonotype came up many times. V usage is TRBV7-3 and J usage is TRBJ2-6, with D possibly being TRBD2 (5 bases). CDR3 length: 15 residues. V lost 5 bases and J 1 base, leaving 9 bases between the germline ends. Germline V CDR1 and CDR2: SGHTA, FQGTGA. This chain's CDR3 is CASSPRASGANVLTF. Here the CDR3 DNA reads TGTGCCAGCAGCCCGAGGGCATCTGGGGCCAACGTCCTGACTTTC. The complete variable domain, with remaining parts taken from reference TRBV7-3 and TRBJ2-6, reads GAGVSQTPSNKVTEKGKYVELRCDPISGHTALYWYRQSLGQGPEFLIYFQGTGAADDSGLPNDRFFAVRPEGSVSTLKIQRTERGDSAVYLCASSPRASGANVLTFGAGSRLTVL.

The sample holds many counts of this clonotype. The V and J genes are TRBV18 and TRBJ2-7, with TRBD1 matching over 8 bases. The CDR3 length is 15 residues. V lost 2 bases, J lost 1 base, and 4 bases stayed unmatched. Germline V gene data show CDR1 as KGHSH and CDR2 as LQKENI. Here the CDR3 DNA reads TGTGCCAGCTCACCAGCAGGACAGGGTTCCTACGAGCAGTACTTC. This gives the protein CASSPAGQGSYEQYF.

This clonotype was seen ten or more times. V and J are TRBV28 and TRBJ1-2; D call uncertain. CDR3 length: 12 residues. The germline V and J ends were trimmed by 2 bases and 5 bases, with 6 bases remaining between them. The germline gives CDR1 MDHEN, CDR2 SYDVKM. Written as DNA, the CDR3 is TGTGCCAGCAGTTTAGCCTCGTATGGCTACACCTTC. This sequence encodes CASSLASYGYTF.

This clonotype occurred many times. This chain connects TRBV10-3 to TRBJ2-3; no clear D gene. Per germline, CDR1 ENHRY and CDR2 SYGVKD. The CDR3 spans 11 residues. V lost 10 bases and J 4 bases, leaving 9 bases between the germline ends. This CDR3 reads CASLNADTQYF. The CDR3 nucleotides read TGTGCCAGCCTTAACGCAGATACGCAGTATTTT.

In regard to this clonotype: An end of the junction does not agree with germline; a read error may underlie this. The chain is built from TRBV5-1 and TRBJ1-1; D perhaps matches TRBD1 (6 bases). CDR1 SGHRS and CDR2 YFSETQ come from the germline V gene. This CDR3 is 15 amino acids long. The CDR3 nucleotides are TGCGCCAGCAGCTTGGGCGGGACATTGAATACTGAAGCTTTCTTT. The encoded protein is CASSLGGTLNTEAFF.

This clonotype appeared many times. J is TRBJ2-7 and V is TRBV24-1; maybe TRBD1 (6 bases). Per germline, CDR1 KGHDR and CDR2 SFDVKD. Trimming cost V 4 bases and J 5 bases, with 8 bases left between them. CDR3 length: 12 residues. The CDR3 DNA follows: TGTGCCACCAGTGAAGAGGGGGACGAGCAGTACTTC. This gives the protein CATSEEGDEQYF.

This clonotype was counted ten times or more. The chain has TRBV27 and TRBJ1-1; D unclear. Germline V gene sequence: CDR1 MNHEY, CDR2 SMNVEV (reference sequence). The V and J ends lost 6 bases and 0 bases respectively, with 8 bases between them. This CDR3 contains 13 residues. The CDR3 sequence: CASRDGMNTEAFF. Written as DNA, the CDR3 is TGTGCCAGCAGGGACGGGATGAACACTGAAGCTTTCTTT.

This clonotype was picked up a small number of times. This likely came from a read error, as a far larger clone is one base away. J is TRBJ2-7 and V is TRBV11-3; 9 positions agree with TRBD2. Germline lookup yields CDR1 SGHNT and CDR2 YENEEA. The CDR3 covers 13 residues. The junction had 6 bases not matched to a gene; V was cut back by 5 bases and J by 7 bases. CDR3 in amino acids: CASSRLAEGEQYF. CDR3 nucleotides: TGTGCCAGCAGCCGACTAGCGGAGGGTGAGCAGTACTTC.